The 12 T cell receptor beta chains given below trace back to one sample, sequenced in a study of glioma-infiltrating T cells after dendritic cell vaccination. Assay: immunoSEQ multiplex PCR; the TCRdb copy retains only in-frame clones and omits some. The sample contains some 78,000 clones, 85% of which appear only once. Sample time point: after dendritic cell vaccination, including at tumor progression/relapse. Here the sequenced sample was blood, taken after dendritic cell vaccination. These receptor sequences come from a human donor with glioblastoma.

The chain carries TRBV6-5 and TRBJ2-3; TRBD1 matches at 7 bases. V lost 6 bases and J lost 2; bases outside the gene matches: 5. Germline CDR1 and CDR2: MNHEY and SVGAGI. CDR3 size: 14 residues. CDR3 bases: TGTGCCAGCAGCCCGACAGGGACCACAGATACGCAGTATTTT. Its translation: CASSPTGTTDTQYF.

In regard to this clone: The sample carries other DNA sequences with the same CDR3. The V call is TRBV5-4, the J call TRBJ2-5; the match to TRBD2 covers 8 bases. CDR1 is SGHNT, CDR2 YYREEE, per germline (reference sequence). Unmatched junction bases numbered 5, after V lost 2 bases and J lost 5 bases. This CDR3 region has 14 residues. The CDR3 sequence is CASSLAGGGETQYF. The CDR3 DNA reads as TGTGCCAGCAGCTTAGCAGGCGGGGGGGAGACCCAGTACTTC.

The chain recombines TRBV15 with TRBJ1-6, with 10 bases fitting TRBD1. CDR1 LNHNV and CDR2 YYDKDF come from the germline V gene (reference sequence). This CDR3 region has 16 residues. The V segment lost 0 bases and the J segment 9 bases; nucleotides outside the gene matches: 5. CDR3 coding DNA: TGTGCCACCAGCAGAGATTTGGACAGGGGGATTTCACCCCTCCACTTT. Protein product: CATSRDLDRGISPLHF.

The J gene is TRBJ2-7, the V gene TRBV4-1; 7 bases match TRBD1. The CDR3 consists of 14 residues. The V and J ends lost 4 bases and 3 bases, in that order; junction bases with no gene match: 6. Germline loops: CDR1 MGHRA, CDR2 YSYEKL. CDR3 amino acids: CASSPRTGVYEQYF. The CDR3 nucleotides read TGCGCCAGCAGCCCAAGGACAGGTGTCTACGAGCAGTACTTC.

This clone occurred many times. J is TRBJ2-1 and V is TRBV4-1; 11 bases match TRBD2. V lost 5 bases, J lost 3 bases, and 3 bases stayed unmatched. From germline, CDR1 is MGHRA and CDR2 YSYEKL. The CDR3 extends over 15 amino acids. CDR3 loop: CASSYGTSGYNEQFF. The CDR3 DNA reads TGCGCCAGCAGCTACGGGACTAGCGGCTACAATGAGCAGTTCTTC.

V gene TRBV5-1 combines with J gene TRBJ1-2; TRBD1 might be the D (5 bases). Trimming pared 0 bases from V and 2 bases from J, leaving 8 bases between. The CDR3 is made up of 14 amino acids. Per the germline V gene, CDR1 is SGHRS and CDR2 is YFSETQ. This CDR3 reads CASSLAKGNYGYTF. CDR3 DNA: TGCGCCAGCAGCTTGGCCAAGGGGAACTATGGCTACACCTTC.

This clone was detected only once. The J gene is TRBJ2-7, the V gene TRBV29-1; D is uncertain. From germline, CDR1 is SQVTM and CDR2 ANQGSEA. The CDR3 has 12 residues. The V end was cut by 4 bases, the J end by 0 bases, with 7 bases between. This CDR3 reads CSVAYNSYEQYF. The CDR3, as DNA: TGCAGCGTTGCTTACAACTCCTACGAGCAGTACTTC.

This clone was seen just once. V is TRBV19 and J is TRBJ1-4, with 9 bases aligning to TRBD1. V dropped 3 bases and J dropped 9; count of bases not matched to a gene: 2. This CDR3 comprises 13 residues. Per germline, CDR1 LNHDA and CDR2 SQIVND (reference sequence). CDR3 nucleotide sequence: TGTGCCAGTAGTATCGGACAGGGGAAAAAACTGTTTTTT. Amino acid sequence: CASSIGQGKKLFF.

This clone was seen a handful of times. The chain recombines TRBV6-1 with TRBJ2-5; TRBD2 might be the D (6 bases). Matching the DNA end better, TRBJ2-7 makes the J call doubtful. The CDR3 length is 15 residues. Per the germline V gene, CDR1 is MNHNS and CDR2 is SASEGT. CDR3 amino acids: CASSAPRDSSYEQYF. Written as DNA, the CDR3 is TGTGCCAGCAGTGCACCCCGGGACTCTAGCTACGAGCAGTACTTC.

The chain employs TRBV10-3 and TRBJ2-3, with a weak D call TRBD1 (5 bases). The CDR3 sequence is 14 residues long. V dropped 7 bases and J dropped 1 base, with 12 bases sitting between them. From germline, CDR1 is ENHRY and CDR2 SYGVKD. In DNA form, the CDR3 reads TGTGCCATCACTCCTGTACAGGGCACAGATACGCAGTATTTT. Translating it yields CAITPVQGTDTQYF.

The sample holds a few counts of this clone. This chain links TRBV4-3 with TRBJ2-3, with 8 bases matching TRBD1. CDR1 and CDR2 from the germline V gene are LGHNA and YSLEER. J was trimmed by 7 bases and V by 0 bases; bases with no gene match: 6. The CDR3 is made up of 15 amino acids. The CDR3 region has the DNA TGCGCCAGCAGCCAAGAGGCAGGGGGCAGGAATACGCAGTATTTT. This sequence encodes CASSQEAGGRNTQYF.

This clone appeared once. This CDR3 reads CASSSGDYEQYF. CDR3 DNA sequence: TGCGCCAGCAGCTCTGGAGACTACGAGCAGTACTTC. This chain connects TRBV5-1 to TRBJ2-7; no definite D call. V lost 3 bases to trimming and J lost 3 bases, with 7 bases between them. The CDR3 extends over 12 amino acids. Germline loops: CDR1 SGHRS, CDR2 YFSETQ.